This T cell receptor beta chain originates from a study of blood T cell repertoires in COVID-19. Study context: The cDNA or gDNA used as material had been derived from T cells, B-cell-depleted T cells, or PBMCs.

The V end was cut by 2 bases, the J end by 5 bases, with 18 bases between. The germline gives CDR1 MNHEY, CDR2 SVGEGT. The CDR3 is 16 residues long. As handled by the study authors: Researchers report that nucleated cell counts were estimated from reference gene primer amplification. Repertoires were generated with immunoSEQ multiplex PCR, while TCRdb's copy carries only in-frame clones and drops some. That table is the source of V, J and clone size, and D and trimming were worked out from the DNA. The sample holds under 300,000 clones, roughly 84% seen once. Sequenced: peripheral blood. This TCR was recovered from a middle-aged woman with active or convalescent COVID-19. The J gene is TRBJ2-5, the V gene TRBV6-2 or TRBV6-3, with a possible D match to TRBD2 (7 bases). CDR3 in DNA: TGTGCCAGCAGTTACCCGCCGGGGGGCATTGGGGAGACCCAGTACTTC. Translating gives CASSYPPGGIGETQYF.